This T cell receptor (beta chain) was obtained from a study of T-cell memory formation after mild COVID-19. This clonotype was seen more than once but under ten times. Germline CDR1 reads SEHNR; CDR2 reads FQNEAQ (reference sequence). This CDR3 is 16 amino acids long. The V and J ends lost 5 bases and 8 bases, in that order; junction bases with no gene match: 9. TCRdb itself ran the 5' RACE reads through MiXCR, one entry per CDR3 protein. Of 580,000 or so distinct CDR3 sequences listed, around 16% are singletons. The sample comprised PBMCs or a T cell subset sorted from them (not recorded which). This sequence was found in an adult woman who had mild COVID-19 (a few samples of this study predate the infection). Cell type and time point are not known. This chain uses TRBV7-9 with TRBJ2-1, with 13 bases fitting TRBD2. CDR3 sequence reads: CASSPPGLAGRHEQFF. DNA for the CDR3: TGTGCCAGCAGCCCCCCGGGACTAGCGGGAAGGCATGAGCAGTTCTTC.